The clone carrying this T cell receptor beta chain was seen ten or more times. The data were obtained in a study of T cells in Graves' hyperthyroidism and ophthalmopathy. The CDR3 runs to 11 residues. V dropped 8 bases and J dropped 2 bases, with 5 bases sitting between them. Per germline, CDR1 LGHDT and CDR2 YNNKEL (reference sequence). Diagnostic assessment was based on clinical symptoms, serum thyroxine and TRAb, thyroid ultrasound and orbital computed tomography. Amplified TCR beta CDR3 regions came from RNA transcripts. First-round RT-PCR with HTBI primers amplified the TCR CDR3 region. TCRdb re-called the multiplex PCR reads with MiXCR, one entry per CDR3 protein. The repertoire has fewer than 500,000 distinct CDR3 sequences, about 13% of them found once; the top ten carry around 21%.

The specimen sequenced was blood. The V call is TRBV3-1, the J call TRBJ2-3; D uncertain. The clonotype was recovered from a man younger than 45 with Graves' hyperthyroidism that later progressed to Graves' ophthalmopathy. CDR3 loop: CASGYTDTQYF. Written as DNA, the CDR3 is TGTGCCAGCGGTTACACAGATACGCAGTATTTT.